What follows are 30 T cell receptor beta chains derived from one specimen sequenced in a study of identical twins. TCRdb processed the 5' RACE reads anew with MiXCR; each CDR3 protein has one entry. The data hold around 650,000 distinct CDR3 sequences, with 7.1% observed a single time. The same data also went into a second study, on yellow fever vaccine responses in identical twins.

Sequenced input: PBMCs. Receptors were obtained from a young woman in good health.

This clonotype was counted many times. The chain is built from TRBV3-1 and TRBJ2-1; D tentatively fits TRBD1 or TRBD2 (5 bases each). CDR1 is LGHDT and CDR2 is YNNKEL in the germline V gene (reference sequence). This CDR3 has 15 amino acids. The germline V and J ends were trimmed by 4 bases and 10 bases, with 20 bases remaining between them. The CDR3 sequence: CASSPFGTGIREQFF. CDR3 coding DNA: TGTGCCAGCAGCCCTTTCGGGACGGGTATAAGGGAGCAGTTCTTC.

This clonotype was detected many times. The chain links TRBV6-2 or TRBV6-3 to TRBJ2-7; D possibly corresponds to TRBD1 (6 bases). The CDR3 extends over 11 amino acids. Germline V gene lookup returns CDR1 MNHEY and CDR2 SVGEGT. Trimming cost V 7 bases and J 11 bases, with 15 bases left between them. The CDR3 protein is CASTNGGIKYV. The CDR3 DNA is TGTGCCAGCACTAATGGGGGCATCAAGTACGTC.

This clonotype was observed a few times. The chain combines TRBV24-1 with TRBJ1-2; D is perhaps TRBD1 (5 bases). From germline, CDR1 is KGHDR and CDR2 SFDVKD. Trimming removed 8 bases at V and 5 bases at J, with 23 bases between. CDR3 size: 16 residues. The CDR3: CATNQVTWRGEYGYTF. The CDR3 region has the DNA TGTGCCACCAATCAGGTCACCTGGCGGGGGGAATATGGCTACACCTTC.

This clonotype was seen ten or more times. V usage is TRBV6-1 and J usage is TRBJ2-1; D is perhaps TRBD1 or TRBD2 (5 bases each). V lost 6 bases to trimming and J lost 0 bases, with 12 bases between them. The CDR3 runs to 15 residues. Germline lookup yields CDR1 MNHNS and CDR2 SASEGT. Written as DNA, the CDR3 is TGTGCCAGCAGGGGGACGGTGAGCTCCTACAATGAGCAGTTCTTC. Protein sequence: CASRGTVSSYNEQFF.

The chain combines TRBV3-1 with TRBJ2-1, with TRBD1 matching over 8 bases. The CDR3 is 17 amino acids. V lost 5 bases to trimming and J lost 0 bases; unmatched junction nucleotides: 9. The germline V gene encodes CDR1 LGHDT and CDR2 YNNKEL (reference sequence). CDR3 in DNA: TGTGCCAGCAGCGGAACAGGGGGTCGTACCTCCTACAATGAGCAGTTCTTC. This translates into CASSGTGGRTSYNEQFF.

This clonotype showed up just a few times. CDR3 nucleotides: TGTGCCAGCAGCTTTGACTGGGCATACAATGAGCAGTTCTTC. Translated, it gives CASSFDWAYNEQFF. The chain is built from TRBV7-2 and TRBJ2-1; D unresolved. There are 14 residues in the CDR3. Trimming removed 3 bases at V and 4 bases at J, with 10 bases between. From germline, CDR1 is SGHTA and CDR2 FQGNSA.

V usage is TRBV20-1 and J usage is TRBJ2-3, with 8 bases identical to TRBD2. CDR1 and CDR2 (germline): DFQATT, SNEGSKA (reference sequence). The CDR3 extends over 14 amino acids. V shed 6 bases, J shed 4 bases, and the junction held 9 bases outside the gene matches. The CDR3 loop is CSAPPRGAADTQYF. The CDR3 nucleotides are TGCAGTGCCCCGCCGCGGGGGGCCGCAGATACGCAGTATTTT.

The CDR3 sequence: CASSQETRSRTSGQETQYF. The CDR3 nucleotides are TGTGCCAGCAGCCAAGAGACCCGGTCACGGACTAGCGGCCAAGAGACCCAGTACTTC. J is TRBJ2-5 and V is TRBV4-2; 10 bases line up with TRBD2. Germline loops: CDR1 LGHNA, CDR2 YNFKEQ. CDR3 length: 19 amino acids. The junction had 11 bases not matched to a gene; V was cut back by 0 bases and J by 1 base.

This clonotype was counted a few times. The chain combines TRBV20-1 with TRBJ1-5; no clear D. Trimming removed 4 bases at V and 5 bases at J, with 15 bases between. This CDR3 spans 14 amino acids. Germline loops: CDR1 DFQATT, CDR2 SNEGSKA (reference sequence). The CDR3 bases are TGCAGTGCTATTCTTAGGGATCAGGATCAGCCCCAGCATTTT. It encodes CSAILRDQDQPQHF.

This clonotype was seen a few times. This CDR3 is CASSLTGFEEKLFF. CDR3 nucleotide sequence: TGTGCCAGCAGCTTAACAGGGTTTGAGGAAAAACTGTTTTTT. The chain is built from TRBV7-9 and TRBJ1-4; TRBD1 might be the D (6 bases). CDR3 size: 14 residues. The germline gives CDR1 SEHNR, CDR2 FQNEAQ (reference sequence). Trimming removed 2 bases at V and 8 bases at J, with 12 bases between.

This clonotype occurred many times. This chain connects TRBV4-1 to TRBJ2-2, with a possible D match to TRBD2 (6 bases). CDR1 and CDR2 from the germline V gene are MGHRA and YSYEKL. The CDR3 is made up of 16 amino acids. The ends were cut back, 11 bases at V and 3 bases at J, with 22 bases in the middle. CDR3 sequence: CARWVPTGADTGELFF. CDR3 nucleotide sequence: TGCGCCCGTTGGGTCCCTACGGGAGCTGACACCGGGGAGCTGTTTTTT.

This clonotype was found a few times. The CDR3 nucleotides read TGTGCCAGCAGTGCCACGGGACTAGCGGGATACGAGCAGTACTTC. It specifies CASSATGLAGYEQYF. J is TRBJ2-7 and V is TRBV25-1, with 13 bases identical to TRBD2. Germline CDR1 and CDR2: MGHDK and SYGVNS. After removal of 4 bases from V and 4 bases from J, the junction contained 4 bases not matched to a gene. This CDR3 is 15 amino acids long.

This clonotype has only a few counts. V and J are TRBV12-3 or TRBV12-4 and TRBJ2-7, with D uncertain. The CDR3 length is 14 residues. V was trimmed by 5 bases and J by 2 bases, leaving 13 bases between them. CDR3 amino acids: CASSPMVQAYEQYF. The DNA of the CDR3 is TGTGCCAGCAGTCCAATGGTCCAAGCCTACGAGCAGTACTTC.

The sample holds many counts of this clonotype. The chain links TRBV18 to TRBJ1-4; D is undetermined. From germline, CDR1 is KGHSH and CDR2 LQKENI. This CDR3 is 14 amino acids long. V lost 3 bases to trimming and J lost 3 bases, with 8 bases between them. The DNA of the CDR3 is TGTGCCAGCTCACCTACAGCGGCTAATGAAAAACTGTTTTTT. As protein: CASSPTAANEKLFF. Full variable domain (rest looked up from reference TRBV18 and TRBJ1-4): NAGVMQNPRHLVRRRGQEARLRCSPMKGHSHVYWYRQLPEEGLKFMVYLQKENIIDESGMPKERFSAEFPKEGPSILRIQQVVRGDSAAYFCASSPTAANEKLFFGSGTQLSVL.

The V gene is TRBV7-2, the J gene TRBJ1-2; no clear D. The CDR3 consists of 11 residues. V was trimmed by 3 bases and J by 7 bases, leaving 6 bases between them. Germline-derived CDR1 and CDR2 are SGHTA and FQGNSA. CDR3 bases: TGTGCCAGCAGCTTTGGGTTTGGCTACACCTTC. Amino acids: CASSFGFGYTF. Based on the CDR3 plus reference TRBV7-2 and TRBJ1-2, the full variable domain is GAGVSQSPSNKVTEKGKDVELRCDPISGHTALYWYRQSLGQGLEFLIYFQGNSAPDKSGLPSDRFSAERTGGSVSTLTIQRTQQEDSAVYLCASSFGFGYTFGSGTRLTVV.

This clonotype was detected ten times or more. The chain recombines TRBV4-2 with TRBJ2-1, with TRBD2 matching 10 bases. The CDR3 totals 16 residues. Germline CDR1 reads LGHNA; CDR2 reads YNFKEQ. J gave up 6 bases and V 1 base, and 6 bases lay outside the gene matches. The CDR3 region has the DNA TGTGCCAGCAGCCAAGGTCTAGCGGGAGAAGGCAATGAGCAGTTCTTC. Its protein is CASSQGLAGEGNEQFF.

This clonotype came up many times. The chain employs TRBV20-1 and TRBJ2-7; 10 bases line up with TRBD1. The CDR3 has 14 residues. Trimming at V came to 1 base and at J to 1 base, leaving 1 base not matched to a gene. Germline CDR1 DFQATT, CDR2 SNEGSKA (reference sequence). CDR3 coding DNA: TGCAGTGCTAGAGGGACAGGGGGGTCCTACGAGCAGTACGTC. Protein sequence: CSARGTGGSYEQYV.

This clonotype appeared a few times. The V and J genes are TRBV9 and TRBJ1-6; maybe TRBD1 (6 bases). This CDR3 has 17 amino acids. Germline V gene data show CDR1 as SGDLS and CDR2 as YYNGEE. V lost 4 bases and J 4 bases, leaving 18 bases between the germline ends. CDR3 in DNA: TGTGCCAGCAGCCCAGACGGGGGCAGAGGATATAATTCACCCCTCCACTTT. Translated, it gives CASSPDGGRGYNSPLHF.

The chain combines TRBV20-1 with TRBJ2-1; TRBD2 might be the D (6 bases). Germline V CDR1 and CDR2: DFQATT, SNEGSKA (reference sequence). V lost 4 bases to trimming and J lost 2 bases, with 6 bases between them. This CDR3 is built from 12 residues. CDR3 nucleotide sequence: TGCAGTGCTACGGGGGCCTACAATGAGCAGTTCTTC. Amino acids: CSATGAYNEQFF.

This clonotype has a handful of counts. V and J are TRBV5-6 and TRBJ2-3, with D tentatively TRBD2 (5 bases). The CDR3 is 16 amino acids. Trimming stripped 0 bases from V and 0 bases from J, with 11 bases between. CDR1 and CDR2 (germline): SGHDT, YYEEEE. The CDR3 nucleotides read TGTGCCAGCAGCTTGGGACTACACCCTAGCACAGATACGCAGTATTTT. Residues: CASSLGLHPSTDTQYF.

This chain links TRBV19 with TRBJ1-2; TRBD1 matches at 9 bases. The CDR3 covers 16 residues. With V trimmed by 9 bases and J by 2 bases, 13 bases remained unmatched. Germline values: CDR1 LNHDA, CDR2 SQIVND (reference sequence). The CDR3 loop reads CASTRTGVERNYGYTF. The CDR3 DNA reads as TGTGCCAGCACGAGGACAGGGGTGGAGAGAAACTATGGCTACACCTTC.

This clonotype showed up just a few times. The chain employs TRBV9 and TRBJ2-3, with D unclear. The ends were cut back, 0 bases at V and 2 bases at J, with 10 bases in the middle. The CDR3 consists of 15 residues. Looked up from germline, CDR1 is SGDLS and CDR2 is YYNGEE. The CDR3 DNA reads TGTGCCAGCAGCGTAGGCTTGGATGACACAGATACGCAGTATTTT. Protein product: CASSVGLDDTDTQYF.

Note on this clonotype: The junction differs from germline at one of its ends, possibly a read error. The CDR3 coding sequence is TGTGCCATCAGCTTTTTGACGGGGACCTACGAGCAGTACTTC. It translates to CAISFLTGTYEQYF. V and J are TRBV7-9 and TRBJ2-7, with D maybe TRBD2 (5 bases). The germline CDR1 and CDR2 sequences are SEHNR and FQNEAQ (reference sequence). The CDR3 spans 14 residues.

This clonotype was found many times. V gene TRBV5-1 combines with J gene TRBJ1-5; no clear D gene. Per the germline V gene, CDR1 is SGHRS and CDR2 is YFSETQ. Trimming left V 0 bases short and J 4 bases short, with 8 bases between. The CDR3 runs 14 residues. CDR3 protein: CASSLDGGNQPQHF. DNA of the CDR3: TGCGCCAGCAGCTTGGATGGCGGAAATCAGCCCCAGCATTTT.

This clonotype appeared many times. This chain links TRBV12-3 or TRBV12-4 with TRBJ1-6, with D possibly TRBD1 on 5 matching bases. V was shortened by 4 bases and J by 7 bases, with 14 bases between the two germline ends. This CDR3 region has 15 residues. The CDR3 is CASSSGGFQNSPLHF. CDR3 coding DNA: TGTGCCAGCAGTTCGGGGGGGTTTCAGAATTCACCCCTCCACTTT.

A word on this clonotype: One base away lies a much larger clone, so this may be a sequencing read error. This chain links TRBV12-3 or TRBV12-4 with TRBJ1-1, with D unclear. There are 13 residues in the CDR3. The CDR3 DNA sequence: TGTGCCAGCAGTTTCGGGATGAACAATGAAGCTTTCTTT. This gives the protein CASSFGMNNEAFF.

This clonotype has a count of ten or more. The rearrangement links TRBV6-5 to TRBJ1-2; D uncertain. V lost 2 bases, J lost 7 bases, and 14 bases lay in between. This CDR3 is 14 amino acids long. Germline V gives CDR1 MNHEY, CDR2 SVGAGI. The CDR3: CASSYASMGPGYTF. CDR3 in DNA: TGTGCCAGCAGTTACGCCTCCATGGGCCCTGGCTACACCTTC.

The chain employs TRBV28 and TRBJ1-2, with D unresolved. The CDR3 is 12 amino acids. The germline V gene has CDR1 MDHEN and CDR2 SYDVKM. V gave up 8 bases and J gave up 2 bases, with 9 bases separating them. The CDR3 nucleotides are TGTGCCAGCGGACGGCTGAACTATGGCTACACCTTC. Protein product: CASGRLNYGYTF.

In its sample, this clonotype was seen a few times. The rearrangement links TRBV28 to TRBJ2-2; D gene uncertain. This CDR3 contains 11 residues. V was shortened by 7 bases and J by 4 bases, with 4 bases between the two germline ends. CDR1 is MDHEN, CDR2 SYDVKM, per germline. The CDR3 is CASTVTGELFF. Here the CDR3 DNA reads TGTGCCAGCACCGTCACCGGGGAGCTGTTTTTT.

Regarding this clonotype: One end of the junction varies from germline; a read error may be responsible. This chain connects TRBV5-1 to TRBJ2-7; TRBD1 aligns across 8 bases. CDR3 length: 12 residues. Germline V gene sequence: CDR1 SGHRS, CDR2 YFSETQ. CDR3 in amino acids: CASSLDRGSPHF. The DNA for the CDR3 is TGCGCCAGCAGCCTAGACAGGGGCTCACCTCACTTC.